Following are 2 T cell receptor beta chains from one sample sequenced in a study of blood T cell repertoires in COVID-19. The table came from immunoSEQ multiplex PCR; TCRdb's copy has only in-frame clones and leaves some out. Of 97,000 or so clones listed, more than 75% are singletons. Sequenced sample: peripheral blood. Receptor source: a man aged 60-69 years with active or convalescent COVID-19.

The chain carries TRBV10-3 and TRBJ2-5, with D possibly being TRBD1 (5 bases). V shed 8 bases and J shed 5 bases, with 15 bases lying between them. This CDR3 has 13 residues. Germline CDR1 is ENHRY and CDR2 is SYGVKD. CDR3 sequence reads: CAIAPGHGETQYF. The CDR3 region has the DNA TGTGCCATCGCCCCAGGGCATGGGGAGACCCAGTACTTC.

The chain has TRBV3-1 (or the pseudogene TRBV3-2) and TRBJ1-4, with TRBD1 matching 8 bases. The CDR3 length is 18 residues. The trim removed 1 base at V and 8 bases at J, leaving 15 bases unmatched. Germline lookup yields CDR1 LGHDT and CDR2 YNNKEL (reference sequence). CDR3 region: CASSQAGTGLSRLEKLFF. The CDR3 coding sequence is TGTGCCAGCAGCCAAGCCGGGACAGGACTCTCTCGGTTGGAAAAACTGTTTTTT.